Following are 21 T cell receptor beta chains from one sample sequenced in a study of identifying expanded T cells in peripheral blood. This table comes from immunoSEQ multiplex PCR, and its TCRdb copy is limited to in-frame clones, with some not included. This repertoire shows 45,000 to 60,000 clones, approximately 83% found once; its top ten account for approximately 19%. Sequenced input: blood. The receptors stem from a person aged 18 to 70 in good health.

The genes are TRBV19 and TRBJ2-1; 10 bases match TRBD2. After removal of 0 bases from V and 7 bases from J, the junction contained 9 bases not matched to a gene. The CDR3 is made up of 17 amino acids. Germline values: CDR1 LNHDA, CDR2 SQIVND (reference sequence). As DNA, the CDR3 is TGTGCCAGTAGTATAGATATAGCGGGAGGCGCCCTTAATGAGCAGTTCTTC. Its protein product is CASSIDIAGGALNEQFF.

The chain uses TRBV11-2 and TRBJ1-2; the D gene is possibly TRBD1 (5 bases). Trimming took 1 base from V and 4 from J, leaving 10 bases between them. The CDR3 has 14 amino acids. Germline V CDR1 and CDR2: SGHAT, FQNNGV. The CDR3 sequence is CASSLVGQGYGYTF. The CDR3 region has the DNA TGTGCCAGCAGCTTAGTTGGGCAGGGCTATGGCTACACCTTC.

The V gene is TRBV2, the J gene TRBJ1-1; tentative D call: TRBD1 (6 bases). The CDR3 runs to 15 residues. Germline V gene lookup returns CDR1 SNHLY and CDR2 FYNNEI. V lost 0 bases and J 2 bases, leaving 10 bases between the germline ends. The CDR3 spells CASSEAQGRNTEAFF. The CDR3 DNA reads TGTGCCAGCAGTGAAGCGCAGGGGAGAAACACTGAAGCTTTCTTT.

The chain links TRBV11-2 to TRBJ1-2; no clear D. Germline V gene data show CDR1 as SGHAT and CDR2 as FQNNGV. The V end lost 5 bases, the J end lost 3 bases, and 13 bases lay between the germline ends. CDR3 length: 14 amino acids. In DNA form, the CDR3 reads TGTGCCAGCAGCCGAAACTGGGAGGACTATGGCTACACCTTC. It specifies CASSRNWEDYGYTF.

The chain employs TRBV6-4 and TRBJ2-2, with D hard to call. The germline V gene encodes CDR1 MRHNA and CDR2 SNTAGT. V was pared by 4 bases and J by 0 bases, with 6 bases between. The CDR3 length is 14 residues. CDR3 DNA: TGTGCCAGCAGTGCCGGCTCGAACACCGGGGAGCTGTTTTTT. Its translation is CASSAGSNTGELFF.

This clone was detected many times. The rearrangement links TRBV4-1 to TRBJ2-7; D gene unclear. The germline V gene has CDR1 MGHRA and CDR2 YSYEKL. Deletions cut 4 bases from V and 6 bases from J, with 13 bases between. The CDR3 has 13 residues. Here the CDR3 reads CASSPTFPGEQYF. The CDR3, as DNA: TGCGCCAGCAGCCCGACTTTCCCGGGCGAGCAGTACTTC.

The genes are TRBV9 and TRBJ2-1, with TRBD2 matching 9 bases. In germline, CDR1 is SGDLS, CDR2 YYNGEE. V lost 7 bases to trimming and J lost 4 bases; unmatched junction nucleotides: 12. CDR3 length: 16 amino acids. CDR3 DNA: TGTGCCAGCTCCCCAACCCCCGGACTAGCGTACAATGAGCAGTTCTTC. Translated: CASSPTPGLAYNEQFF.

The chain joins TRBV30 to TRBJ2-6; D uncertain. CDR1 and CDR2 (germline): GTSNPN, SVGIG (reference sequence). This CDR3 is built from 14 residues. Between the trimmed V and J ends, which lost 2 bases and 2 bases, there was a span of 7 bases. The CDR3: CAWSSLTGANVLTF. The CDR3 DNA reads TGTGCCTGGAGTAGCCTGACTGGGGCCAACGTCCTGACTTTC.

This clone is judged medium-sized. J is TRBJ1-6 and V is TRBV25-1; D is perhaps TRBD1 (6 bases). The ends were cut back, 3 bases at V and 10 bases at J, with 19 bases in the middle. Per germline, CDR1 MGHDK and CDR2 SYGVNS. The CDR3 extends over 16 amino acids. CDR3 residues: CASSDLKGGRYSPLHF. The CDR3, as DNA: TGTGCCAGCAGTGATTTGAAGGGGGGCAGGTACTCACCCCTCCACTTT.

This chain uses TRBV28 with TRBJ2-7, with 7 positions matching TRBD1. Germline CDR1 and CDR2: MDHEN and SYDVKM. The ends lost 5 bases at V and 6 bases at J; junction bases unmatched: 4. The CDR3 is 12 residues long. CDR3 residues: CASSQTGTEQYV. CDR3 bases: TGTGCCAGCAGTCAGACAGGGACCGAGCAGTACGTC.

The CDR3 coding sequence is TGTGCCTGGAGAGCTCAAGGGGGCGGGGGAATGCATGAGCAGTTCTTC. Its protein product is CAWRAQGGGGMHEQFF. This chain links TRBV30 with TRBJ2-1, with D perhaps TRBD1 or TRBD2 (7 bases each). Germline lookup yields CDR1 GTSNPN and CDR2 SVGIG (reference sequence). The CDR3 length is 16 residues. V lost 3 bases to trimming and J lost 8 bases, with 23 bases between them. The whole variable domain, remainder taken from reference TRBV30 and TRBJ2-1, is SQTIHQWPATLVQPVGSPLSLECTVEGTSNPNLYWYRQAAGRGLQLLFYSVGIGQISSEVPQNLSASRPQDRQFILSSKKLLLSDSGFYLCAWRAQGGGGMHEQFFGPGTRLTVL.

The gene calls are TRBV27 and TRBJ1-6; no clear D. Germline lookup yields CDR1 MNHEY and CDR2 SMNVEV (reference sequence). With 8 bases removed from V and 9 bases from J, the gap between germline ends came to 20 bases. This CDR3 is 15 amino acids long. The CDR3 DNA reads as TGTGCCAGCCGAAACGCGCGAACCGCCGCTTCACCCCTCCACTTT. As protein: CASRNARTAASPLHF.

V usage is TRBV7-2 and J usage is TRBJ2-5, with D unresolved. Germline CDR1 reads SGHTA; CDR2 reads FQGNSA. The CDR3 runs 14 residues. V was pared by 5 bases and J by 5 bases, with 15 bases between. In DNA, the CDR3 is TGTGCCAGCAGCCGTACGAGCAGCCAGGAGACCCAGTACTTC. Amino acids: CASSRTSSQETQYF.

The chain joins TRBV5-8 to TRBJ1-5; D is unclear. The CDR3 runs 16 residues. Trimming took 0 bases from V and 4 from J, leaving 14 bases between them. Germline V gives CDR1 SGHTS, CDR2 YDEGEE. The CDR3 loop reads CASSLGASDRNQPQHF. The DNA for the CDR3 is TGTGCCAGCAGCTTGGGGGCAAGTGATCGAAATCAGCCCCAGCATTTT. Looking up the rest from reference TRBV5-8 and TRBJ1-5 gives the full variable domain: EAGVTQSPTHLIKTRGQQATLRCSPISGHTSVYWYQQALGLGLQFLLWYDEGEERNRGNFPPRFSGRQFPNYSSELNVNALELEDSALYLCASSLGASDRNQPQHFGDGTRLSIL.

The chain recombines TRBV7-9 with TRBJ2-7; a weak D match, TRBD2 (6 bases). V dropped 4 bases and J dropped 3 bases, with 16 bases sitting between them. The CDR3 extends over 15 amino acids. Germline CDR1 is SEHNR and CDR2 is FQNEAQ (reference sequence). CDR3 amino acids: CASSSRWDSDYEQYF. In nucleotides, the CDR3 is TGTGCCAGCAGCTCTAGGTGGGACTCGGACTACGAGCAGTACTTC.

This chain connects TRBV30 to TRBJ2-7, with 10 bases that match TRBD2. The CDR3 has 14 residues. With 4 bases clipped from V and 6 bases from J, the junction kept 9 bases outside the gene matches. Germline V CDR1 and CDR2: GTSNPN, SVGIG (reference sequence). CDR3 sequence: CAWTRSAGGREQYF. The CDR3 DNA sequence: TGTGCCTGGACCCGTTCAGCGGGAGGGCGCGAGCAGTACTTC.

The V gene is TRBV18, the J gene TRBJ2-7; no clear D. V was clipped by 0 bases and J by 6 bases, with 12 bases between them. The CDR3 has 14 residues. Germline lookup yields CDR1 KGHSH and CDR2 LQKENI. The CDR3 DNA sequence: TGTGCCAGCTCACCACCCAGGAGAAGTCCCGAGCAGTACTTC. Amino acids: CASSPPRRSPEQYF.

This clone was seen once. The rearrangement links TRBV19 to TRBJ2-7; possible D gene TRBD1, 6 bases. The CDR3 covers 14 residues. V was clipped by 8 bases and J by 0 bases, with 14 bases between them. The V gene's germline CDR1 is LNHDA and CDR2 SQIVND (reference sequence). This CDR3 reads CASLSDRSSYEQYV. The CDR3 bases are TGTGCCAGTCTTTCGGACAGAAGCTCCTACGAGCAGTACGTC.

The chain has TRBV27 and TRBJ2-1; no clear D gene. CDR1 MNHEY and CDR2 SMNVEV come from the germline V gene (reference sequence). Trimming stripped 5 bases from V and 7 bases from J, with 6 bases between. The CDR3 has 11 residues. The CDR3 protein is CASSKLNEQFF. DNA of the CDR3: TGTGCCAGCAGTAAATTAAATGAGCAGTTCTTC.

This rearrangement joins TRBV30 to TRBJ1-1; D possibly corresponds to TRBD1 (6 bases). CDR3 length: 13 amino acids. The V end was cut by 2 bases, the J end by 1 base, with 8 bases between. CDR1 is GTSNPN and CDR2 is SVGIG in the germline V gene (reference sequence). DNA of the CDR3: TGTGCCTGGAGTAAGGGGGGGAACACTGAAGCTTTCTTT. Encoded protein: CAWSKGGNTEAFF. The full variable domain, its missing parts supplied by reference TRBV30 and TRBJ1-1, is SQTIHQWPATLVQPVGSPLSLECTVEGTSNPNLYWYRQAAGRGLQLLFYSVGIGQISSEVPQNLSASRPQDRQFILSSKKLLLSDSGFYLCAWSKGGNTEAFFGQGTRLTVV.

V gene TRBV12-5 combines with J gene TRBJ2-1, with 9 bases lining up with TRBD2. V lost 3 bases to trimming and J lost 4 bases; unmatched junction nucleotides: 7. There are 16 residues in the CDR3. CDR1 and CDR2 from the germline V gene are LGHNT and FRNRAP. CDR3 nucleotide sequence: TGTGCTAGTGGTTTTTTAGCGGGGGACAAGTACAATGAGCAGTTCTTC. This sequence encodes CASGFLAGDKYNEQFF.